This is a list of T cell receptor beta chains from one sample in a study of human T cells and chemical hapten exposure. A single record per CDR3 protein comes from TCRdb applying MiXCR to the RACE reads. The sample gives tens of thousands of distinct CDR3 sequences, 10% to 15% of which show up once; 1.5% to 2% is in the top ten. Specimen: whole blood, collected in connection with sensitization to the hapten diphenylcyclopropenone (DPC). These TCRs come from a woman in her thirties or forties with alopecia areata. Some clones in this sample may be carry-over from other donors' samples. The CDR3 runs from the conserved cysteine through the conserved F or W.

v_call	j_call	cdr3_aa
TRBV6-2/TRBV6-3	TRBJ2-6	CATNPGSSGANVLTF
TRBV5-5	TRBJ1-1	CASSWGQGFGSEAFF
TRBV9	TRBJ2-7	CASSPSITGGSEQYF
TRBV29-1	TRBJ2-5	CSVVRGWETQYF
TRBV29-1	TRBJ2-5	CSSQGTQETQYF
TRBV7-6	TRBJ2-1	CASSPGSGRDGEQFF
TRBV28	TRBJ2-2	CASSLSVEELFF
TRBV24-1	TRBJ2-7	CATSGAGRYEQYF
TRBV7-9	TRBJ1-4	CASSLANEKLFF
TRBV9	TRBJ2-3	CASSKYLAGVGTDTQYF
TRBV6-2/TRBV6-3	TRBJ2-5	CASSQEGGLAVRETQYF
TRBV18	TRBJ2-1	CASSTGTSGGISYNEQFF